Presented here are 11 T cell receptor beta chains from one specimen sequenced in a study of cytomegalovirus exposure and HLA in healthy donors. PCR used 60 Vbeta primers and 13 Jbeta primers. Clones were read by immunoSEQ multiplex PCR, and TCRdb kept only the in-frame ones, dropping some. Of approximately 190,000 clones in the sample, 81% were seen once. Material for sequencing was PBMCs. The receptors stem from a man aged 50-59 years in good health and CMV-seronegative.

The chain combines TRBV11-2 with TRBJ2-5; 12 bases line up with TRBD2. The J call may be mistaken, given a closer DNA end match to TRBJ2-7. Per germline, CDR1 SGHAT and CDR2 FQNNGV. The CDR3 runs to 15 residues. CDR3 DNA sequence: TGTGCCAGCAGCTCTAGCGGGGGGGCCGCGTACGAGCAGTACTTC. Translation: CASSSSGGAAYEQYF.

This chain connects TRBV4-1 to TRBJ1-1, with D uncertain. CDR3 length equals 14 residues. Between the trimmed V and J ends, which lost 3 bases and 3 bases, there was a span of 11 bases. Germline V lookup: CDR1 MGHRA, CDR2 YSYEKL. CDR3 coding DNA: TGCGCCAGCAGCCATTCGGGCGGGGACACTGAAGCTTTCTTT. Protein: CASSHSGGDTEAFF.

The chain couples TRBV7-9 to TRBJ1-2, with 8 bases fitting TRBD1. The CDR3 is made up of 17 amino acids. Germline lookup yields CDR1 SEHNR and CDR2 FQNEAQ (reference sequence). With 3 bases clipped from V and 6 bases from J, the junction kept 15 bases outside the gene matches. For the CDR3, the DNA is TGTGCCAGCAGCTTTTCCGGGACAGGCCTTTTTTCAGATGGCTACACCTTC. Its translation is CASSFSGTGLFSDGYTF.

The gene calls are TRBV4-3 and TRBJ2-7; 11 bases align to TRBD1. Germline V gene lookup returns CDR1 LGHNA and CDR2 YSLEER. V trimming: 2 bases; J trimming: 4 bases; junction bases outside the gene matches: 7. The CDR3 is 16 residues long. CDR3 in DNA: TGCGCCAGCAGCCAACTCTGGACAGGGGGCTCTTACGAGCAGTACTTC. This sequence encodes CASSQLWTGGSYEQYF.

This chain joins TRBV5-6 and TRBJ2-6, with D uncertain. Trimming removed 1 base from V and 4 bases from J, with 6 bases in between. CDR1 and CDR2 from the germline V gene are SGHDT and YYEEEE. The length of the CDR3 is 14 residues. The CDR3 is CASSLQEGANVLTF. DNA for the CDR3: TGTGCCAGCAGCTTGCAAGAGGGGGCCAACGTCCTGACTTTC.

J is TRBJ1-2 and V is TRBV19, with TRBD1 identical over 10 bases. This CDR3 is 15 amino acids long. Germline values: CDR1 LNHDA, CDR2 SQIVND (reference sequence). The V segment lost 6 bases and the J segment 2 bases; nucleotides outside the gene matches: 6. The CDR3 nucleotides read TGTGCCAGTAGACGACAGGGGGCGGGGAACTATGGCTACACCTTC. It specifies CASRRQGAGNYGYTF.

This chain joins TRBV19 and TRBJ2-7; 7 bases are a match to TRBD2. The CDR3 has 15 residues. The junction had 6 bases not matched to a gene; V was cut back by 2 bases and J by 2 bases. Germline lookup yields CDR1 LNHDA and CDR2 SQIVND (reference sequence). CDR3 coding DNA: TGTGCCAGTAGTATAAGCGGGGTTGGGACCTACGAGCAGTACTTC. Translated, it gives CASSISGVGTYEQYF.

This clone was seen more than once but under ten times. The chain links TRBV27 to TRBJ1-5, with 8 bases that match TRBD1. This CDR3 is built from 15 residues. Germline V gene sequence: CDR1 MNHEY, CDR2 SMNVEV (reference sequence). J was trimmed by 4 bases and V by 6 bases; bases with no gene match: 8. CDR3 coding DNA: TGTGCCAGCAGCCCCGGGACAGGCCGAAATCAGCCCCAGCATTTT. It yields the protein CASSPGTGRNQPQHF.

This clone was seen just once. The chain has TRBV5-6 and TRBJ1-2; 9 positions agree with TRBD1. Germline CDR1 reads SGHDT; CDR2 reads YYEEEE. V gave up 4 bases and J gave up 8 bases; unmatched junction bases: 9. The CDR3 runs to 14 residues. The CDR3 loop reads CASSPPGTGRGYTF. In nucleotides, the CDR3 is TGTGCCAGCAGCCCGCCAGGGACAGGGAGAGGCTACACCTTC.

The V call is TRBV6-6, the J call TRBJ1-1; no definite D call. This CDR3 comprises 12 residues. The V end was cut by 7 bases, the J end by 0 bases, with 6 bases between. Germline CDR1 is MNHNY and CDR2 is SVGAGI (reference sequence). Here the CDR3 reads CASIQMNTEAFF. The CDR3 region has the DNA TGTGCCAGCATCCAGATGAACACTGAAGCTTTCTTT.

The chain employs TRBV7-9 and TRBJ2-3; 12 bases map to TRBD2. CDR1 and CDR2 (germline): SEHNR, FQNEAQ (reference sequence). CDR3 length: 16 amino acids. The V gene end was trimmed by 6 bases and the J gene end by 7 bases; junction bases not matched to a gene: 11. As DNA, the CDR3 is TGTGCCAGCAGGGATCTCAGGACTAGCGGGGAAAATACGCAGTATTTT. It codes for CASRDLRTSGENTQYF.